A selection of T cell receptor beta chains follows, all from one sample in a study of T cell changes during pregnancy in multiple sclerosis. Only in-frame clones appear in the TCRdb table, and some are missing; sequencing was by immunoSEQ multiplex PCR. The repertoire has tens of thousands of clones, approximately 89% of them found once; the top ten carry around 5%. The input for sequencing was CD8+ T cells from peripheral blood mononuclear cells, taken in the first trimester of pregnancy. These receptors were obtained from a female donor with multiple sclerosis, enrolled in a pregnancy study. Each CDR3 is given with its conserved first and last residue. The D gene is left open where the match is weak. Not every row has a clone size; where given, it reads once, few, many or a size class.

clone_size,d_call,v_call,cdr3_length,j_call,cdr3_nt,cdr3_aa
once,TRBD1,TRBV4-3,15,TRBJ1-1,TGCGCCAGCAGCCAAGACGACAGGGGTAACACTGAAGCTTTCTTT,CASSQDDRGNTEAFF
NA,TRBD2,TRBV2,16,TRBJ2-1,TGTGCCAGCAGTGGGGAGTTTCTAGCGGGTGTAAATGAGCAGTTCTTC,CASSGEFLAGVNEQFF
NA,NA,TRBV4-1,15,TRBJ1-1,TGCGCCAGCAGCCATAGACAGGCGTTGAACACTGAAGCTTTCTTT,CASSHRQALNTEAFF
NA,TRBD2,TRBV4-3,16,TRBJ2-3,TGCGCCAGCAGCCTCAGACTAGCGGAGTTCACAGATACGCAGTATTTT,CASSLRLAEFTDTQYF
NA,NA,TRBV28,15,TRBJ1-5,TGTGCCAGCAGTTTATTACGGGGAAACAATCAGCCCCAGCATTTT,CASSLLRGNNQPQHF
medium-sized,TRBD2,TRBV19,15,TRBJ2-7,TGTGCCAGTAGTATTTTAGCGGGTAACTCCTACGAGCAGTACTTC,CASSILAGNSYEQYF
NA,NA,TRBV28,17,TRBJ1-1,TGTGCCAGCAGTTTATTCGTGACAGGCAATAGGAACACTGAAGCTTTCTTT,CASSLFVTGNRNTEAFF
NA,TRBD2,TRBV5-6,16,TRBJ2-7,TGTGCCAGCAGCTTGGACATAGGGGGACTAGCGGGCGAGCAGTACTTC,CASSLDIGGLAGEQYF
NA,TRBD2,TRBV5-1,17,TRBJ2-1,TGCGCCAGCAGCCCCGGACTAGCGGGAGCCGGTTACAATGAGCAGTTCTTC,CASSPGLAGAGYNEQFF
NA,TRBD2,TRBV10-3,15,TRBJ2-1,TGTGCCTCGCATCCCGGGGCTAGCGGCGGGAGTGAGCAGTTCTTC,CASHPGASGGSEQFF
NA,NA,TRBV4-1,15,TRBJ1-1,TGCGCCAGCAGCCCAGACCCAGGGGCTTGGACTGAAGCTTTCTTT,CASSPDPGAWTEAFF
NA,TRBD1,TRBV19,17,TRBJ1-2,TGTGCCAGTAGTTGGGGGACAGGGTACTATGCTAACTATGGCTACACCTTC,CASSWGTGYYANYGYTF
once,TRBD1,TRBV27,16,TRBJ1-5,TGTGCCAGCAGTTTAGGTACGGGACAGCCAAATCAGCCCCAGCATTTT,CASSLGTGQPNQPQHF
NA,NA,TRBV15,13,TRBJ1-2,TGTGCCACCAGTCCTGTTTTTAACTATGGCTACACCTTC,CATSPVFNYGYTF
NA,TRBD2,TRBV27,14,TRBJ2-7,TGTGCCAGCAGTTTCGTCGCGGGAGGTAGGGAGCAGTACTTC,CASSFVAGGREQYF
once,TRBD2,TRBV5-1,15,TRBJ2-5,TGCGCCAGCAGACTAGCGGGAGGAGGTTTGGAGACCCAGTACTTC,CASRLAGGGLETQYF
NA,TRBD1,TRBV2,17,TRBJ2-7,TGTGCCAGCAGTGAAATAGGACAGGGGGATTTAACCTACGAGCAGTACTTC,CASSEIGQGDLTYEQYF
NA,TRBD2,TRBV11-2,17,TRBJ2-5,TGTGCCAGCAGCAATCGTATAGCGGGAGCCTTGGGAGAGACCCAGTACTTC,CASSNRIAGALGETQYF
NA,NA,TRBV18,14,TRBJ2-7,TGTGCCAGCTCACTCCACAGGGTCGCCTACGAGCAGTACTTC,CASSLHRVAYEQYF
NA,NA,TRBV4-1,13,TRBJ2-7,TGCGCCAGCAGCCGAACCCGGGACTACGAGCAGTACTTC,CASSRTRDYEQYF
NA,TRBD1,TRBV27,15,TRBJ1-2,TGTGCCAGCAGTCTCCGGACAGGGGGGGACTATGGCTACACCTTC,CASSLRTGGDYGYTF
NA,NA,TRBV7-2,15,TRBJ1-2,TGTGCCAGTAAATTTTTCTTTAGGGGTTACTATGGCTACACCTTC,CASKFFFRGYYGYTF
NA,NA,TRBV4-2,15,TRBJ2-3,TGTGCCAGCAGCCAAGATGGAGGGGTTGCAGATACGCAGTATTTT,CASSQDGGVADTQYF
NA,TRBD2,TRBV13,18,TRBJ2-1,TGTGCCAGCAGCTTAGGAGTGGCGGGAGGGCCAATTGACAATGAGCAGTTCTTC,CASSLGVAGGPIDNEQFF
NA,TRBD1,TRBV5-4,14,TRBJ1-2,TGTGCCAGCAGCCCCGGGACAGGCAACTATGGCTACACCTTC,CASSPGTGNYGYTF
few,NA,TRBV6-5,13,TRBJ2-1,TGTGCCAGCAGTTATTTATCGGACAATGAGCAGTTCTTC,CASSYLSDNEQFF
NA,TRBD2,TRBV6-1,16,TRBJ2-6,TGTGCCAGCAGTGAACTAGCGGGAGCTGGGGCCAACGTCCTGACTTTC,CASSELAGAGANVLTF
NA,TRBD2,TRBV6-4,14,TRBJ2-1,TGTGCCAGCAGTGACCTAGCGGGGGACAATGAGCAGTTCTTC,CASSDLAGDNEQFF
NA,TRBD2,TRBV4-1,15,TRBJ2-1,TGCGCCAGCAGCCAAGAACTAGCGGACTACAATGAGCAGTTCTTC,CASSQELADYNEQFF
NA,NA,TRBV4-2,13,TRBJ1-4,TGTGCCAGCAGCCAACGGGGTAATGAAAAACTGTTTTTT,CASSQRGNEKLFF
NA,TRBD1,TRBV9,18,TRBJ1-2,TGTGCCAGCAGCATTACCCCGGGACAGGGTCGAGCTAACTATGGCTACACCTTC,CASSITPGQGRANYGYTF
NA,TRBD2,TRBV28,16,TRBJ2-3,TGTGCCAGCAGTTTCGGACTAGCGGGAGGGCCCGATACGCAGTATTTT,CASSFGLAGGPDTQYF
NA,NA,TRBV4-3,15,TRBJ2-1,TGCGCCAGCAGCCAAGAGGCCGCCAAATACAATGAGCAGTTCTTC,CASSQEAAKYNEQFF
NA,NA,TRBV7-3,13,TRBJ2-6,TGTGCCAGCAGACAGTCTGGGGCCAACGTCCTGACTTTC,CASRQSGANVLTF
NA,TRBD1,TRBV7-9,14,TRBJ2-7,TGTGCCAGCAGCTTAGAGACAGGGTTCTACGAGCAGTACTTC,CASSLETGFYEQYF
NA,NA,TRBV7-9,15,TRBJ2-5,TGTGCCAGCAGCCAACCGACAGGTTCGCGAGAGACCCAGTACTTC,CASSQPTGSRETQYF
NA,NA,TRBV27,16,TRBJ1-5,TGTGCCAGCAGCCCGGTTTTCGGTGAGAGCAATCAGCCCCAGCATTTT,CASSPVFGESNQPQHF
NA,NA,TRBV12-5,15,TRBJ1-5,TGTGCTAGTGGTTTGGCCCCGAGGGAGAGGCAGCCCCAGCATTTT,CASGLAPRERQPQHF
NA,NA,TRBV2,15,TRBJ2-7,TGTGCCAGCAAGCCGCTGGGGCTAAAAGGCTACGAGCAGTACTTC,CASKPLGLKGYEQYF
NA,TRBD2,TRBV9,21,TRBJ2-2,TGTGCCAGCAGCGCAACCCCCCCTAGCGGGAGGGCCTGTTGCGACACCGGGGAGCTGTTTTTT,CASSATPPSGRACCDTGELFF
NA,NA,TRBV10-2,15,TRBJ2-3,TGCGCCAGCGTACCCGCCAGGTCGGGCACAGATACGCAGTATTTT,CASVPARSGTDTQYF
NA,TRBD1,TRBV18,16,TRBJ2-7,TGTGCCAGCTCCGGGACAGGGGTCTTCCCTTTCTACGAGCAGTACTTC,CASSGTGVFPFYEQYF
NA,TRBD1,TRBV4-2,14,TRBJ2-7,TGTGCCAGCAGCCAAGGGGACAGGGGGTACGAGCAGTACTTC,CASSQGDRGYEQYF
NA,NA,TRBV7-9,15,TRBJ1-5,TGTGCCAGCAGCATACACAGGGTGAGCAATCAGCCCCAGCATTTT,CASSIHRVSNQPQHF
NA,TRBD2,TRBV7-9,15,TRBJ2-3,TGTGCCACCGGGACTAGCGGGAGGCTGGCAGATACGCAGTATTTT,CATGTSGRLADTQYF
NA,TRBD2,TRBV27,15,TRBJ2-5,TGTGCCAGCAGCATGGTTAGCGGGAGGGTTGAGACCCAGTACTTC,CASSMVSGRVETQYF
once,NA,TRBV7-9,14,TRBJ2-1,TGTGCCAGCAGCTACATGACTAGCTACAATGAGCAGTTCTTC,CASSYMTSYNEQFF
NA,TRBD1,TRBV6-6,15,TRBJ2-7,TGTGCCAGCAGTTACCAGACAGGGAGTACCTACGAGCAGTACTTC,CASSYQTGSTYEQYF
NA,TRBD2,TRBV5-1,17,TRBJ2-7,TGCGCCAGCAGCGGCCCTCAGGGACTAGCGGGCCCTTACGAGCAGTACTTC,CASSGPQGLAGPYEQYF
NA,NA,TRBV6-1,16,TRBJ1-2,TGTGCCAGCAGTGAGGGATATACAGGCCTCTACTATGGCTACACCTTC,CASSEGYTGLYYGYTF
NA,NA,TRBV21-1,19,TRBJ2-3,TGTGCCAGCAGCAAAGTTCCGGCGGGAGGGCTCATCCTCACAGATACGCAGTATTTT,CASSKVPAGGLILTDTQYF
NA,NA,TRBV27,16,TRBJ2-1,TGTGCCAGCAGGATAAATTGGCTAGAGTCCTACAATGAGCAGTTCTTC,CASRINWLESYNEQFF
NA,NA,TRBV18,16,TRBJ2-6,TGTGCCAGCTCCCCCTCCAGGGGCTTTGGGGCCAACGTCCTGACTTTC,CASSPSRGFGANVLTF
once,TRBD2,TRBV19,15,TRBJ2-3,TGTGCCAGTAGTAATGCGGGAGTAGAGACAGATACGCAGTATTTT,CASSNAGVETDTQYF
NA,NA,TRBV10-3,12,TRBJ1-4,TGTGCCATCAGCCAAAGTCGGGAAAAACTGTTTTTT,CAISQSREKLFF
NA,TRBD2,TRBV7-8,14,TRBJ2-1,TGTGCCAGCAGCGACCGTAGCGGGAGGTTTGAGCAGTTCTTC,CASSDRSGRFEQFF
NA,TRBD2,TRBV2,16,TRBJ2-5,TGTGCCAGCAGTGACCCGGTAGCGGGTGCCCCAGAGACCCAGTACTTC,CASSDPVAGAPETQYF
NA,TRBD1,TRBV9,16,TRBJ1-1,TGTGCCAGCAGCCCCGCAGGGGGCGGGATGAACACTGAAGCTTTCTTT,CASSPAGGGMNTEAFF
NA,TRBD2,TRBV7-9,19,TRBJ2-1,TGTGCCAGCAGCCCTAGCCGGGGGGCTAGCGGGAGGTACTACAATGAGCAGTTCTTC,CASSPSRGASGRYYNEQFF
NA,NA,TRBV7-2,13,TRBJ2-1,TGTGCCAGCAGCATTACTAGTTACAATGAGCAGTTCTTC,CASSITSYNEQFF